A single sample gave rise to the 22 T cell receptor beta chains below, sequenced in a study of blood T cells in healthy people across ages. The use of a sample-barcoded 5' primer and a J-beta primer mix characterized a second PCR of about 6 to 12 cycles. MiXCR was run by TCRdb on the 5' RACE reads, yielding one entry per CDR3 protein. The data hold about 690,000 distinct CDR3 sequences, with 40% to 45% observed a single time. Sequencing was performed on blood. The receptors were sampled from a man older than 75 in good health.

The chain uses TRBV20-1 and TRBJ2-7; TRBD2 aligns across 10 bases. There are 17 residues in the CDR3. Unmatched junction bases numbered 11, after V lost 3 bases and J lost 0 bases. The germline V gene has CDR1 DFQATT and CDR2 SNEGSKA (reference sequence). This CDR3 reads CSARGGTGLAISYEQYF. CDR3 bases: TGCAGTGCTAGGGGCGGGACGGGACTAGCGATCTCCTACGAGCAGTACTTC.

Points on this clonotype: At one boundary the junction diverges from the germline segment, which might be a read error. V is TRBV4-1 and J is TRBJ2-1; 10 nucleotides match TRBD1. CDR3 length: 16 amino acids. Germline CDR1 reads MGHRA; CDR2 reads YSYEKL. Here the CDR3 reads CASGQRTGGYDNEQFF. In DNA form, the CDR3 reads TGCGCCAGCGGCCAACGGACAGGGGGATACGACAATGAGCAGTTCTTC.

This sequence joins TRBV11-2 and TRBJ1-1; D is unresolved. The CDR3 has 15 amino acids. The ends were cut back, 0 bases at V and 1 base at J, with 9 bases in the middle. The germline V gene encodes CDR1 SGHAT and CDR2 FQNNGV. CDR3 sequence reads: CASSLDSYRNTEAFF. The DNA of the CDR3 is TGTGCCAGCAGCTTAGATAGCTACAGGAACACTGAAGCTTTCTTT. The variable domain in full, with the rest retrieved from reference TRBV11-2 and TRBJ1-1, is EAGVAQSPRYKIIEKRQSVAFWCNPISGHATLYWYQQILGQGPKLLIQFQNNGVVDDSQLPKDRFSAERLKGVDSTLKIQPAKLEDSAVYLCASSLDSYRNTEAFFGQGTRLTVV.

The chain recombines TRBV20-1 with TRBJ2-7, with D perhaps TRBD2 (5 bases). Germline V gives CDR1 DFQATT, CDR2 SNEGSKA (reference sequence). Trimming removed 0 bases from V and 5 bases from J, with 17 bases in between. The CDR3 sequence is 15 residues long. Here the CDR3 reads CSARDREKGYDEQYF. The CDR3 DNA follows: TGCAGTGCTAGAGACCGGGAAAAGGGTTACGACGAGCAGTACTTC.

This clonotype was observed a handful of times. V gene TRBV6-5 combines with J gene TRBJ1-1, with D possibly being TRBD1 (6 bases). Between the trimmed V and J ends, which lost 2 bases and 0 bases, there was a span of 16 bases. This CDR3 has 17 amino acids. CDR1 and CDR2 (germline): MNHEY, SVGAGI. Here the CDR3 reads CASSYRPGGWVNTEAFF. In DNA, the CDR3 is TGTGCCAGCAGTTACAGGCCGGGGGGCTGGGTGAACACTGAAGCTTTCTTT.

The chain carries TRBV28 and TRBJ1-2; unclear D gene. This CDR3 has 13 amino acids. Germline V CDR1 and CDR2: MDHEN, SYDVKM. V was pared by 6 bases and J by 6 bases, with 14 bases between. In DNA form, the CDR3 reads TGTGCCAGCAGACCCGGGCGGGAGGATGGCTACACCTTC. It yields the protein CASRPGREDGYTF.

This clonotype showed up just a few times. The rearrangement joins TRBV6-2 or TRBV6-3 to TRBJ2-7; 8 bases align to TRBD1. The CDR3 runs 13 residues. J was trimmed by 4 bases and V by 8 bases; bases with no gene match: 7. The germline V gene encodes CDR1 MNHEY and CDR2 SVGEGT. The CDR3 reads CASDRGGRYEQYF. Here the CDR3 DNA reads TGTGCCAGCGACAGGGGTGGACGATACGAGCAGTACTTC.

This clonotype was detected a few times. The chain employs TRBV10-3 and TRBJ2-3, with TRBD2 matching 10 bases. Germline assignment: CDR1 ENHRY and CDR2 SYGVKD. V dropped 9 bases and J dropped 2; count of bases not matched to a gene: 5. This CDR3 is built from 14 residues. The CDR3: CAISGGIATDTQYF. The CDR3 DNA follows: TGTGCCATTAGCGGGGGGATAGCCACAGATACGCAGTATTTT.

The CDR3 DNA follows: TGTGCCAGCAGTTCGTCAGGACAGGGGATTAGGGTCGACAATGAGCAGTACTTC. Its translation: CASSSSGQGIRVDNEQYF. The genes are TRBV28 and TRBJ2-1, with TRBD1 identical over 9 bases. Judging by the DNA end, TRBJ2-7 fits better; the J call may be wrong. This CDR3 spans 18 amino acids. CDR1 and CDR2 from the germline V gene are MDHEN and SYDVKM.

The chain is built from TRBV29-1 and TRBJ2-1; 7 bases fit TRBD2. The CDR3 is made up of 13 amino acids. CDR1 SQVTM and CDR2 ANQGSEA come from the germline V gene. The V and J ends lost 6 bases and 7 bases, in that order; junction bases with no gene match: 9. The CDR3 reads CSVTTGGSNEQFF. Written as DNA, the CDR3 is TGCAGCGTCACAACGGGGGGATCGAATGAGCAGTTCTTC.

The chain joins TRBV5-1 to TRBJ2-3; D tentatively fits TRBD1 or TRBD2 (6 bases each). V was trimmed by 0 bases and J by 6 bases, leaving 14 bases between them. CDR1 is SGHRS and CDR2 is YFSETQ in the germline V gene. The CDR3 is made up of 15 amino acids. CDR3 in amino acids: CASSLVGGPIDTQYF. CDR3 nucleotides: TGCGCCAGCAGCTTGGTTGGGGGGCCAATCGATACGCAGTATTTT.

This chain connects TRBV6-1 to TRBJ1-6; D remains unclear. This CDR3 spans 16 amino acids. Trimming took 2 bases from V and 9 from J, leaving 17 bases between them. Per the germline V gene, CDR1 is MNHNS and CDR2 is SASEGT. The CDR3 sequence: CASSEMAGPSVSPLHF. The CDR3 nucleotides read TGTGCCAGCAGTGAAATGGCAGGACCCTCGGTTTCACCCCTCCACTTT.

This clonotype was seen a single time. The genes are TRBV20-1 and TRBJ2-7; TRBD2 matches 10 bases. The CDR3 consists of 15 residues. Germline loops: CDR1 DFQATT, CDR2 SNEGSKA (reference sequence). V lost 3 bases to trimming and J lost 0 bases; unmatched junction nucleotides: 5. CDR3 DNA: TGCAGTGCTAGCGGGCTAGCGGGGGCCTCCTACGAGCAGTACTTC. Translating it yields CSASGLAGASYEQYF.

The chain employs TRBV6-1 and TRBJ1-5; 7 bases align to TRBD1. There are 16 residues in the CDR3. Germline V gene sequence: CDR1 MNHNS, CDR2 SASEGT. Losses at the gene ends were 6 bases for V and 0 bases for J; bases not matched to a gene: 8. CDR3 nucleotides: TGTGCCAGCAGAGAACGACAGGGATATAGCAATCAGCCCCAGCATTTT. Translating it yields CASRERQGYSNQPQHF.

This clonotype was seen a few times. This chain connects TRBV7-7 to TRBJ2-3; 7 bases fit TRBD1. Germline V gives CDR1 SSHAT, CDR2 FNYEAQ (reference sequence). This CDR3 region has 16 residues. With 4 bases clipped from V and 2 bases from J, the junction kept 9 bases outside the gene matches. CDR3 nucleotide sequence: TGTGCCAGCAGCTCCGAGTGGACAGGAGACACAGATACGCAGTATTTT. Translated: CASSSEWTGDTDTQYF.

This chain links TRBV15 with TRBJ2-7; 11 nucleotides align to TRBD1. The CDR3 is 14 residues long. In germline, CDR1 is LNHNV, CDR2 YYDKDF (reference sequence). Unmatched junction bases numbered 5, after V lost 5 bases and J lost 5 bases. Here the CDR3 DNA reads TGTGCCACCAGCGCCCGGGACAGGGGGGACGAGCAGTACTTC. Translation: CATSARDRGDEQYF. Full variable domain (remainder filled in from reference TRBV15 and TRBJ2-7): DAMVIQNPRYQVTQFGKPVTLSCSQTLNHNVMYWYQQKSSQAPKLLFHYYDKDFNNEADTPDNFQSRRPNTSFCFLDIRSPGLGDTAMYLCATSARDRGDEQYFGPGTRLTVT.

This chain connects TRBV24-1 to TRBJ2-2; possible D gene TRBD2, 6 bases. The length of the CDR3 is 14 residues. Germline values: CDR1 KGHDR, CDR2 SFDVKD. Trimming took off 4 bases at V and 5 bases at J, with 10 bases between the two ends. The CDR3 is CATSEGGRTGELFF. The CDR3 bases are TGTGCCACCAGTGAGGGAGGAAGGACCGGGGAGCTGTTTTTT.

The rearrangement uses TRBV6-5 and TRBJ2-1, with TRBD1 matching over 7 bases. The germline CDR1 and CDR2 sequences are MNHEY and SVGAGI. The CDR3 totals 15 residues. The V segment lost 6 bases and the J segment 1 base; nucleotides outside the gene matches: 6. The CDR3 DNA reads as TGTGCCAGCAGCCAAACAGGGGTTTCCTACAATGAGCAGTTCTTC. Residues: CASSQTGVSYNEQFF.

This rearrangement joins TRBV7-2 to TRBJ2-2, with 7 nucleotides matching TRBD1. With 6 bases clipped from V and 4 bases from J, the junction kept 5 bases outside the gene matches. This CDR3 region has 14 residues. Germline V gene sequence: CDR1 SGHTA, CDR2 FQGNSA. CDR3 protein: CASRAQGITGELFF. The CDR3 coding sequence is TGTGCCAGCAGAGCACAGGGGATCACCGGGGAGCTGTTTTTT.

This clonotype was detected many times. The CDR3 DNA reads TGTGCCAGCAGGAGACCGGGACAGGGGGACGGTGAGACCCAGTACTTC. Amino acids: CASRRPGQGDGETQYF. This chain connects TRBV11-2 to TRBJ2-5, with 11 bases matching TRBD1. The CDR3 contains 16 residues. With 6 bases clipped from V and 5 bases from J, the junction kept 11 bases outside the gene matches. Looked up from germline, CDR1 is SGHAT and CDR2 is FQNNGV.

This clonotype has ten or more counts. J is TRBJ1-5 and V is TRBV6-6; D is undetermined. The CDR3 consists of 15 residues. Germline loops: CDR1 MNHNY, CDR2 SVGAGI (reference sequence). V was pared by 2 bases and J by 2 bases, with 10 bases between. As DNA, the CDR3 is TGTGCCAGCAGTTACCCTAAGGAGGGCAATCAGCCCCAGCATTTT. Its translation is CASSYPKEGNQPQHF.

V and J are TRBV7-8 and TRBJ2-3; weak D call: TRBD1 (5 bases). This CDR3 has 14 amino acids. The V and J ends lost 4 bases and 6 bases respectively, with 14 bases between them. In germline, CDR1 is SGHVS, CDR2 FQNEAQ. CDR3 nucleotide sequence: TGTGCCAGCAGCTCAACCGAGACAGCGGATACGCAGTATTTT. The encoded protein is CASSSTETADTQYF.